This T cell receptor (beta chain) was captured in a study of blood T cell repertoires in COVID-19. Study overall: Material from acute and convalescent COVID-19 was sourced from the United States, Italy and Spain.

Profiled with immunoSEQ multiplex PCR; TCRdb holds only in-frame clones, not every one. Of tens of thousands of clones listed, under 90% are singletons. CDR1 SGHRS and CDR2 YFSETQ come from the germline V gene. Trimming removed 7 bases from V and 1 base from J; junction bases left unmatched: 5. The CDR3 covers 16 residues. This TCR came from an older woman with acute or convalescent COVID-19. The chain recombines TRBV5-1 with TRBJ2-2; TRBD2 matches 12 bases. Sample: peripheral blood. The CDR3 reads CASAGLAGLNTGELFF. CDR3 sequence (DNA): TGCGCCAGCGCTGGACTAGCGGGGCTGAACACCGGGGAGCTGTTTTTT.